Presented here are 22 T cell receptor beta chains from one specimen sequenced in a study of cytomegalovirus exposure and HLA in healthy donors. The PCR contained 60 Vbeta and 13 Jbeta primers. Sequencing used immunoSEQ multiplex PCR; TCRdb keeps in-frame clones, though not all of them. Of more than 120,000 clones listed, over 65% are singletons. The source material was PBMCs. All receptors come from a male donor in good health and CMV-seronegative.

The genes are TRBV5-6 and TRBJ2-2, with TRBD1 matching over 8 bases. Unmatched junction bases numbered 7, after V lost 4 bases and J lost 5 bases. The CDR3 covers 15 residues. Germline V gives CDR1 SGHDT, CDR2 YYEEEE. CDR3 loop: CASSTGTGRTGELFF. CDR3 DNA: TGTGCCAGCAGCACCGGGACAGGAAGAACCGGGGAGCTGTTTTTT.

The chain joins TRBV11-2 to TRBJ2-1, with D possibly matching TRBD2 (5 bases). The CDR3 loop spans 14 amino acids. Germline values: CDR1 SGHAT, CDR2 FQNNGV. Trimming took off 0 bases at V and 6 bases at J, with 9 bases between the two ends. DNA of the CDR3: TGTGCCAGCAGCTTAGAATTCGGAGGCAATGAGCAGTTCTTC. Translated, it gives CASSLEFGGNEQFF.

This rearrangement joins TRBV4-3 to TRBJ1-6; D may be TRBD1 (5 bases). This CDR3 is built from 15 residues. V was cut by 0 bases and J by 10 bases, with 13 bases left in between. Germline V CDR1 and CDR2: LGHNA, YSLEER. Written as DNA, the CDR3 is TGCGCCAGCAGCCAAGATAGGGGTGTAGAATCACCCCTCCACTTT. It specifies CASSQDRGVESPLHF.

V usage is TRBV29-1 and J usage is TRBJ2-3; TRBD2 might be the D (6 bases). The germline V gene has CDR1 SQVTM and CDR2 ANQGSEA. Trimming shortened V by 4 bases and J by 13 bases, and 12 bases separated the two germline ends. The CDR3 is 10 amino acids. CDR3 DNA sequence: TGCAGCGTTGGGGACTTAATGGAGTATTTT. This sequence encodes CSVGDLMEYF.

The chain joins TRBV5-1 to TRBJ2-7; 8 positions agree with TRBD1. This CDR3 has 15 residues. CDR1 SGHRS and CDR2 YFSETQ come from the germline V gene. V trimming: 0 bases; J trimming: 5 bases; junction bases outside the gene matches: 7. CDR3 DNA sequence: TGCGCCAGCAGCTTGGTTGGGACAGGAGTCGACGAGCAGTACTTC. Translated: CASSLVGTGVDEQYF. Full variable domain (rest looked up from reference TRBV5-1 and TRBJ2-7): KAGVTQTPRYLIKTRGQQVTLSCSPISGHRSVSWYQQTPGQGLQFLFEYFSETQRNKGNFPGRFSGRQFSNSRSEMNVSTLELGDSALYLCASSLVGTGVDEQYFGPGTRLTVT.

J is TRBJ2-7 and V is TRBV29-1, with 9 bases that match TRBD1. Trimming cost V 6 bases and J 2 bases; bases outside gene matches: 11. CDR3 length equals 15 residues. Germline V CDR1 and CDR2: SQVTM, ANQGSEA. The CDR3 is CSVSLPGQGPYEQYF. The CDR3 DNA sequence: TGCAGCGTCAGTCTTCCGGGACAGGGTCCCTACGAGCAGTACTTC.

V usage is TRBV6-1 and J usage is TRBJ2-7; 7 nucleotides align to TRBD2. The CDR3 is 15 residues long. J gave up 5 bases and V 5 bases, and 12 bases lay outside the gene matches. Germline V gene lookup returns CDR1 MNHNS and CDR2 SASEGT. The CDR3 loop is CASSWDRGGSDEQYF. For the CDR3, the DNA is TGTGCCAGCAGTTGGGACCGCGGGGGTTCGGACGAGCAGTACTTC.

J is TRBJ2-1 and V is TRBV7-9, with D perhaps TRBD2 (6 bases). This CDR3 comprises 15 residues. Germline V lookup: CDR1 SEHNR, CDR2 FQNEAQ (reference sequence). Trimming stripped 5 bases from V and 4 bases from J, with 15 bases between. The CDR3 region is CASSPERRGYNEQFF. The CDR3 DNA reads as TGTGCCAGCAGCCCTGAGCGGAGGGGTTACAATGAGCAGTTCTTC.

This chain joins TRBV27 and TRBJ2-5; TRBD1 is a possible D gene (5 bases). Near its end, the DNA agrees better with TRBJ2-7, so the J call may be wrong. Germline V gene data show CDR1 as MNHEY and CDR2 as SMNVEV (reference sequence). The CDR3 sequence is 13 residues long. CDR3 residues: CASSFSTDYEQYF. The CDR3 nucleotides are TGTGCCAGCAGTTTCTCGACAGATTACGAGCAGTACTTC.

The chain has TRBV7-3 and TRBJ2-1, with D tentatively TRBD1 (5 bases). The CDR3 is 15 residues long. Germline loops: CDR1 SGHTA, CDR2 FQGTGA. Trimming took off 5 bases at V and 3 bases at J, with 14 bases between the two ends. CDR3 in amino acids: CASSLRVDSYNEQFF. In DNA form, the CDR3 reads TGTGCCAGCAGCCTTCGGGTTGACAGCTACAATGAGCAGTTCTTC.

The sample holds a few counts of this clone. The chain joins TRBV4-3 to TRBJ2-7, with 15 bases identical to TRBD2. The trim removed 0 bases at V and 7 bases at J, leaving 7 bases unmatched. CDR3 length: 17 residues. CDR1 is LGHNA, CDR2 YSLEER, per germline. CDR3 region: CASSQDGGLAGGKEQYF. DNA for the CDR3: TGCGCCAGCAGCCAAGACGGAGGACTAGCGGGAGGGAAAGAGCAGTACTTC.

This clone was detected only a few times. The chain recombines TRBV5-8 with TRBJ1-1; D is unresolved. V lost 4 bases and J lost 3, with 4 bases in between. Germline CDR1 SGHTS, CDR2 YDEGEE. The CDR3 runs 11 residues. The DNA for the CDR3 is TGTGCCAGCAGCCAGGACACTGAAGCTTTCTTT. Its translation is CASSQDTEAFF.

The rearrangement uses TRBV7-8 and TRBJ2-2; TRBD1 matches at 7 bases. CDR1 is SGHVS and CDR2 is FQNEAQ in the germline V gene. The CDR3 totals 13 residues. The trim removed 2 bases at V and 7 bases at J, leaving 1 base unmatched. Here the CDR3 reads CASSLQGVGELFF. DNA of the CDR3: TGTGCCAGCAGCTTACAGGGGGTCGGGGAGCTGTTTTTT. Full variable domain (missing parts from reference TRBV7-8 and TRBJ2-2): GAGVSQSPRYKVAKRGQDVALRCDPISGHVSLFWYQQALGQGPEFLTYFQNEAQLDKSGLPSDRFFAERPEGSVSTLKIQRTQQEDSAVYLCASSLQGVGELFFGEGSRLTVL.

The chain recombines TRBV28 with TRBJ2-7, with 9 positions matching TRBD1. The V gene end was trimmed by 7 bases and the J gene end by 2 bases; junction bases not matched to a gene: 6. This CDR3 has 14 residues. CDR1 and CDR2 from the germline V gene are MDHEN and SYDVKM. CDR3 sequence: CASTPGQGTYEQYF. The DNA of the CDR3 is TGTGCCAGCACCCCGGGACAGGGTACCTACGAGCAGTACTTC.

The rearrangement joins TRBV29-1 to TRBJ2-2; 7 bases map to TRBD1. This CDR3 has 15 residues. The germline V gene has CDR1 SQVTM and CDR2 ANQGSEA. The V gene end was trimmed by 6 bases and the J gene end by 0 bases; junction bases not matched to a gene: 7. The CDR3 DNA sequence: TGCAGCGTCCAAGTAGGGGGCTCGAACACCGGGGAGCTGTTTTTT. Residues: CSVQVGGSNTGELFF.

The chain links TRBV9 to TRBJ2-1, with D possibly matching TRBD2 (6 bases). CDR1 and CDR2 (germline): SGDLS, YYNGEE. Trimming shortened V by 0 bases and J by 4 bases, and 11 bases separated the two germline ends. The CDR3 is 15 residues long. CDR3: CASSVVPSAYNEQFF. CDR3 bases: TGTGCCAGCAGCGTAGTTCCTAGCGCATACAATGAGCAGTTCTTC.

The chain employs TRBV6-5 and TRBJ2-7; D may be TRBD2 (5 bases). Germline assignment: CDR1 MNHEY and CDR2 SVGAGI. V lost 0 bases and J 0 bases, leaving 9 bases between the germline ends. The CDR3 extends over 15 amino acids. In DNA form, the CDR3 reads TGTGCCAGCAGTTACTCCCCAGCGGCCTCCTACGAGCAGTACTTC. The encoded protein is CASSYSPAASYEQYF.

The sample holds one count of this clone. This chain uses TRBV29-1 with TRBJ1-2; D remains ambiguous. V was trimmed by 3 bases and J by 4 bases, leaving 12 bases between them. The CDR3 length is 13 residues. Germline V gives CDR1 SQVTM, CDR2 ANQGSEA. This CDR3 reads CSVDVGSGYGYTF. The CDR3 coding sequence is TGCAGCGTTGATGTCGGTTCCGGCTATGGCTACACCTTC.

The J gene is TRBJ1-6, the V gene TRBV28, with D unclear. The CDR3 has 12 residues. Trimming pared 6 bases from V and 11 bases from J, leaving 11 bases between. Germline lookup yields CDR1 MDHEN and CDR2 SYDVKM. The CDR3 DNA reads TGTGCCAGCAGGGACTCGAGGGCACCCCTCCACTTT. Translation: CASRDSRAPLHF.

The chain uses TRBV12-5 and TRBJ2-7, with 11 bases matching TRBD2. The CDR3 extends over 15 amino acids. Trimming cost V 5 bases and J 3 bases; bases outside gene matches: 6. CDR1 is LGHNT, CDR2 FRNRAP, per germline. The CDR3 is CASGLPGLAGYEQYF. The CDR3 bases are TGTGCTAGTGGTCTCCCCGGACTAGCGGGCTACGAGCAGTACTTC.

The CDR3 loop reads CASSLTSGRAAYNEQFF. The CDR3 DNA sequence: TGTGCCAGCAGCTTGACTAGCGGGAGGGCGGCCTACAATGAGCAGTTCTTC. The chain carries TRBV12-1 and TRBJ2-1; TRBD2, the table's D call, lacks a check against the DNA. TRBV12-1 is a listed pseudogene. The CDR3 is 17 amino acids.

The rearrangement joins TRBV2 to TRBJ2-7; D uncertain. This CDR3 spans 15 amino acids. Trimming left V 3 bases short and J 0 bases short, with 12 bases between. From germline, CDR1 is SNHLY and CDR2 FYNNEI. The CDR3 DNA reads TGTGCCAGCAGTGAGTTGCCCCCGAGCTCCTACGAGCAGTACTTC. This sequence encodes CASSELPPSSYEQYF. Full variable domain (remainder filled in from reference TRBV2 and TRBJ2-7): EPEVTQTPSHQVTQMGQEVILRCVPISNHLYFYWYRQILGQKVEFLVSFYNNEISEKSEIFDDQFSVERPDGSNFTLKIRSTKLEDSAMYFCASSELPPSSYEQYFGPGTRLTVT.